These T cell receptor beta chains were read from a single sample in a study of T-cell memory formation after mild COVID-19. TCRdb called the 5' RACE reads again in MiXCR, with one record for every CDR3 protein. The sample holds more than 150,000 distinct CDR3 sequences, around 18% seen once. The sequencing sample was made of PBMCs or a T cell subset sorted from them (not recorded which). The receptors come from a man younger than 30 who had mild COVID-19 (a few samples of this study predate the infection). Cell type and time point are not known. Each CDR3 is given with its conserved first and last residue. A D gene is named only where the DNA matches it firmly. Only part of the rows carry a size: once, few, many, or a class if the clone is expanded.

>-|TRBV6-1|-|TRBJ1-3
CASSEGDPAGISGNTIYF
TGTGCCAGCAGTGAAGGAGATCCGGCAGGTATATCTGGAAACACCATATATTTT
>-|TRBV10-2|once|TRBJ1-3
CASRPIPGSGNTIYF
TGCGCCAGCAGGCCCATTCCGGGGTCCGGAAACACCATATATTTT
>-|TRBV7-2|many|TRBJ2-3
CASSLVPRGTDTQYF
TGTGCCAGCAGCTTAGTTCCTAGGGGGACAGATACGCAGTATTTT
>-|TRBV12-3/TRBV12-4|few|TRBJ1-5
CASGLGRAQPQHF
TGTGCCAGCGGGCTAGGAAGGGCTCAGCCCCAGCATTTT
>-|TRBV25-1|-|TRBJ1-2
CASARNNGYTF
TGTGCCAGCGCTAGGAATAATGGCTACACCTTC
>-|TRBV5-6|-|TRBJ1-2
CASSWLGEDYGYTF
TGTGCCAGCAGCTGGCTTGGGGAGGACTATGGCTACACCTTC
>-|TRBV18|many|TRBJ2-3
CASSFSVISTDTQYF
TGTGCCAGCTCGTTCTCAGTTATTAGCACAGATACGCAGTATTTT
>-|TRBV15|-|TRBJ1-2
CATSRDYRDYGYTF
TGTGCCACCAGCAGAGATTACAGGGATTATGGCTACACCTTC
>-|TRBV5-6|-|TRBJ2-7
CASSLRIGDTAF
TGTGCCAGCAGCCTGCGTATTGGGGACACGGCCTTC
>TRBD1|TRBV7-3|-|TRBJ1-1
CASSSSRDSAEAFF
TGTGCCAGCAGCTCATCCCGGGACAGTGCTGAAGCTTTCTTT
>-|TRBV6-5|-|TRBJ1-5
CASSYAGAGSNQPQHF
TGTGCCAGCAGTTACGCAGGGGCGGGAAGCAATCAGCCCCAGCATTTT
>TRBD1|TRBV2|-|TRBJ1-5
CASSRGTGRQPQHF
TGTGCCAGCAGTAGGGGGACAGGGCGGCAGCCCCAGCATTTT
>TRBD2|TRBV5-1|-|TRBJ2-7
CASSFTGGSYEQYF
TGTGCCAGCAGTTTCACGGGGGGTTCCTACGAGCAGTACTTC
>-|TRBV7-3|few|TRBJ2-7
CASSLIPAYEQYF
TGTGCCAGCAGCTTAATCCCTGCCTACGAGCAGTACTTC
>-|TRBV12-3/TRBV12-4|-|TRBJ2-3
CASSYRGKQYF
TGTGCCAGCAGCTATCGGGGGAAGCAGTATTTT
>-|TRBV12-3/TRBV12-4|few|TRBJ2-3
CASSGEGGTDTQYF
TGTGCCAGCAGTGGGGAAGGGGGCACAGATACGCAGTATTTT
>-|TRBV5-1|-|TRBJ1-2
CASSPDTAAGYTF
TGCGCCAGCAGCCCCGACACCGCCGCGGGCTACACCTTC
>-|TRBV4-1|few|TRBJ1-5
CASSQEWYQPQHF
TGCGCCAGCAGCCAAGAGTGGTATCAGCCCCAGCATTTT
>-|TRBV12-3/TRBV12-4|-|TRBJ1-5
CASSTQGMSNQPQHF
TGTGCCAGCAGCACACAGGGAATGAGCAATCAGCCCCAGCATTTT
>-|TRBV6-1|few|TRBJ2-2
CASRPDQGPTGELFF
TGTGCCAGCAGACCCGATCAGGGTCCAACCGGGGAGCTGTTTTTT
>-|TRBV5-1|few|TRBJ2-6
CASSFPRGPGANVLTF
TGCGCCAGCAGCTTCCCCAGGGGTCCCGGGGCCAACGTCCTGACTTTC
>-|TRBV29-1|-|TRBJ1-1
CSAQQGQGTEAFF
TGCAGCGCGCAACAGGGACAAGGCACTGAAGCTTTCTTT